This T cell receptor beta chain was sequenced for a study of blood T cell repertoires in COVID-19. Study-level information: COVID-19 samples collected from the United States, Italy and Spain covered acute and convalescent phases. PBMCs, B-cell-depleted T cells, or T cells were the source of the cDNA or gDNA that made up the material.

The CDR3 sequence is 18 residues long. The junction had 9 bases not matched to a gene; V was cut back by 5 bases and J by 0 bases. CDR1 and CDR2 from the germline V gene are SGHNT and YENEEA. This clone was observed a handful of times. Original analysis: Estimation of nucleated cell counts was performed using reference gene primer amplification. The protocol was immunoSEQ multiplex PCR, while the TCRdb copy is restricted to in-frame clones and leaves out a portion. The V and J calls and clone size were taken over from that table, and D and trimming were inferred from the DNA. The table lists around 220,000 clones, more than 65% of them singletons.

The chain combines TRBV11-3 with TRBJ2-3, with 12 bases aligning to TRBD2. The TCR originated in a woman aged 35 to 49 with active or convalescent COVID-19. The sample was peripheral blood. In DNA form, the CDR3 reads TGTGCCAGCAGCCCTGGACTAGCGGGGTCGACAAGCACAGATACGCAGTATTTT. Translated, it gives CASSPGLAGSTSTDTQYF.